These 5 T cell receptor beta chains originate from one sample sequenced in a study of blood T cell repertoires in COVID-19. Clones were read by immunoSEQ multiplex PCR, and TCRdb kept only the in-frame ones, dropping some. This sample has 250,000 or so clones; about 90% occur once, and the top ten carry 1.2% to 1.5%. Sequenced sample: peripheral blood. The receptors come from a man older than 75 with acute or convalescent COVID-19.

The CDR3 region is CASSLGGNTARGTNYGYTF. CDR3 in DNA: TGTGCCAGCAGCTTAGGGGGAAATACGGCCCGCGGTACTAACTATGGCTACACCTTC. This sequence joins TRBV5-5 and TRBJ1-2; D perhaps matches TRBD1 (6 bases). This CDR3 contains 19 residues. V was pared by 2 bases and J by 0 bases, with 23 bases between. Germline V lookup: CDR1 SGHKS, CDR2 YYEKEE (reference sequence).

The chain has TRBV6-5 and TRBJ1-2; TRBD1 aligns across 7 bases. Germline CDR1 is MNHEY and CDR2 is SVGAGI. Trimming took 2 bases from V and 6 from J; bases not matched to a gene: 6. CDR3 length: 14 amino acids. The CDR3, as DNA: TGTGCCAGCAGTTACGGGCAGGGGGTAGATGGCTACACCTTC. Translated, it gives CASSYGQGVDGYTF.

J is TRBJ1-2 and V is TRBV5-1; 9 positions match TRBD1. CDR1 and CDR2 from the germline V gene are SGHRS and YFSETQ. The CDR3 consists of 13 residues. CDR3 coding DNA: TGCGCTTCGGACCCCGGGACAGGGAATGGCTACACCTTC. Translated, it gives CASDPGTGNGYTF.

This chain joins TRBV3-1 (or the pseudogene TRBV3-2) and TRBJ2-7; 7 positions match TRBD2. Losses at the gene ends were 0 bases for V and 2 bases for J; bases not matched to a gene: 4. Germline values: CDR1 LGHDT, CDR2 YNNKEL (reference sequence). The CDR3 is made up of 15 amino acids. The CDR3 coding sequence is TGTGCCAGCAGCCAAGACTCTAGCGGAGCCTACGAGCAGTACTTC. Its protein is CASSQDSSGAYEQYF.

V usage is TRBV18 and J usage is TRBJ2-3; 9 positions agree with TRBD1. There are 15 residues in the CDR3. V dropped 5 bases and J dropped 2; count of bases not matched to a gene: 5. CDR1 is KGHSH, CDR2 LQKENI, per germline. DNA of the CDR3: TGTGCCAGCTCAAAACGGGACAGGGCCACAGATACGCAGTATTTT. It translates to CASSKRDRATDTQYF.